A single sample is the source of the 21 T cell receptor beta chains below, sequenced in a study of identical twins. TCRdb recomputed calls from the 5' RACE reads with MiXCR, one row per CDR3 protein. The profile shows around 450,000 distinct CDR3 sequences, over 12% of them singletons. These same data were also listed under a study on yellow fever vaccine responses in identical twins.

The sample was CD4+ T cells sorted from blood. Receptors were obtained from a woman under 30 in good health.

This clonotype showed up just a few times. The chain recombines TRBV29-1 with TRBJ2-2, with D possibly TRBD2 on 5 matching bases. Trimming pared 4 bases from V and 5 bases from J, leaving 14 bases between. Germline lookup yields CDR1 SQVTM and CDR2 ANQGSEA. This CDR3 region has 14 residues. CDR3 in DNA: TGCAGCGTTGGGGAAGCAGGCGGGACCGGGGAGCTGTTTTTT. It encodes CSVGEAGGTGELFF.

The rearrangement joins TRBV19 to TRBJ2-3; TRBD2 might be the D (6 bases). The CDR3 spans 13 residues. Germline lookup yields CDR1 LNHDA and CDR2 SQIVND (reference sequence). V lost 7 bases and J 4 bases, leaving 12 bases between the germline ends. The CDR3 loop is CASKRTNPDTQYF. The CDR3 region has the DNA TGTGCCAGTAAGAGGACTAACCCAGATACGCAGTATTTT. Full variable domain (missing parts from reference TRBV19 and TRBJ2-3): DGGITQSPKYLFRKEGQNVTLSCEQNLNHDAMYWYRQDPGQGLRLIYYSQIVNDFQKGDIAEGYSVSREKKESFPLTVTSAQKNPTAFYLCASKRTNPDTQYFGPGTRLTVL.

This clonotype was found a few times. The V and J genes are TRBV29-1 and TRBJ2-2, with D uncertain. This CDR3 is 19 amino acids long. Germline values: CDR1 SQVTM, CDR2 ANQGSEA. Trimming stripped 6 bases from V and 2 bases from J, with 28 bases between. The CDR3: CSVAKSSRRLYPNTGELFF. The CDR3 DNA reads TGCAGCGTAGCTAAAAGTAGCAGGCGACTTTACCCTAACACCGGGGAGCTGTTTTTT.

The chain is built from TRBV12-3 or TRBV12-4 and TRBJ1-2; 9 bases line up with TRBD1. The CDR3 is 15 residues long. The ends lost 3 bases at V and 7 bases at J; junction bases unmatched: 9. Here the CDR3 reads CASSFVAGQGSGYTF. The CDR3 DNA is TGTGCCAGCAGTTTTGTCGCGGGACAGGGTTCTGGCTACACCTTC.

This sequence joins TRBV20-1 and TRBJ2-1, with D perhaps TRBD2 (6 bases). The germline gives CDR1 DFQATT, CDR2 SNEGSKA (reference sequence). The CDR3 contains 13 residues. The V gene lost 6 bases and the J gene lost 5 bases, with 14 bases spanning the gap. The CDR3 DNA reads as TGCAGTGCCTCGACCGGGAGTAACAATGAGCAGTTCTTC. Translated: CSASTGSNNEQFF.

In this sample, this clonotype turned up many times. This chain connects TRBV12-3 or TRBV12-4 to TRBJ1-5; D possibly corresponds to TRBD1 (6 bases). The V end lost 7 bases, the J end lost 6 bases, and 13 bases lay between the germline ends. The CDR3 has 13 residues. As DNA, the CDR3 is TGTGCCAGCACCCCCGGGGGGCTTCAGCCCCAGCATTTT. Translating it yields CASTPGGLQPQHF.

This clonotype appeared a single time. This chain connects TRBV6-2 or TRBV6-3 to TRBJ2-3; D may be TRBD1 (6 bases). The CDR3 is made up of 15 amino acids. V gave up 4 bases and J gave up 1 base, with 12 bases separating them. CDR1 is MNHEY, CDR2 SVGEGT, per germline. CDR3 protein: CASSLSGHRTDTQYF. The CDR3 coding sequence is TGTGCCAGCAGTTTGTCGGGACACCGCACAGATACGCAGTATTTT.

This sequence joins TRBV3-1 and TRBJ2-1; 13 bases map to TRBD2. This CDR3 has 16 amino acids. The trim removed 4 bases at V and 5 bases at J, leaving 5 bases unmatched. The V gene's germline CDR1 is LGHDT and CDR2 YNNKEL (reference sequence). CDR3 nucleotides: TGTGCCAGCAGCCGCGGACTAGCGGGAGCGCACAATGAGCAGTTCTTC. The encoded protein is CASSRGLAGAHNEQFF.

This clonotype was seen ten or more times. V usage is TRBV24-1 and J usage is TRBJ2-3; D gene ambiguous. The V gene's germline CDR1 is KGHDR and CDR2 SFDVKD. This CDR3 spans 13 amino acids. V lost 4 bases, J lost 4 bases, and 8 bases lay in between. In DNA, the CDR3 is TGTGCCACCAGTGAGGCCAACGCAGATACGCAGTATTTT. This gives the protein CATSEANADTQYF.

This clonotype has only a few counts. The gene calls are TRBV5-1 and TRBJ2-1; the D is unclear. CDR1 SGHRS and CDR2 YFSETQ come from the germline V gene. This CDR3 has 12 amino acids. V gave up 2 bases and J gave up 8 bases, with 8 bases separating them. The CDR3 is CASSFQADEQFF. CDR3 DNA sequence: TGCGCCAGCAGCTTTCAGGCCGATGAGCAGTTCTTC.

V is TRBV20-1 and J is TRBJ2-6; no clear D. Trimming left V 3 bases short and J 0 bases short, with 3 bases between. The V gene's germline CDR1 is DFQATT and CDR2 SNEGSKA (reference sequence). This CDR3 is 13 amino acids long. The CDR3, as DNA: TGCAGTGCTAGGTACTCTGGGGCCAACGTCCTGACTTTC. Translating it yields CSARYSGANVLTF.

The rearrangement uses TRBV24-1 and TRBJ1-5; no clear D. The CDR3 consists of 13 residues. The germline V gene has CDR1 KGHDR and CDR2 SFDVKD. The V gene lost 6 bases and the J gene lost 0 bases, with 5 bases spanning the gap. The CDR3 DNA follows: TGTGCCACCAGTTTCAGTAGCAATCAGCCCCAGCATTTT. This sequence encodes CATSFSSNQPQHF.

This clonotype appeared a few times. This sequence joins TRBV11-2 and TRBJ2-7, with 7 bases aligning to TRBD2. The germline V gene has CDR1 SGHAT and CDR2 FQNNGV. The V segment lost 3 bases and the J segment 7 bases; nucleotides outside the gene matches: 9. The CDR3 runs to 14 residues. CDR3 region: CASSLEAGVREQYF. The CDR3 region has the DNA TGTGCCAGCAGCTTGGAGGCGGGGGTTAGGGAGCAGTACTTC.

This chain connects TRBV5-1 to TRBJ2-1; the D is unclear. Germline loops: CDR1 SGHRS, CDR2 YFSETQ. Deletions cut 0 bases from V and 7 bases from J, with 14 bases between. The CDR3 has 15 residues. CDR3 coding DNA: TGCGCCAGCAGCTTGGCTCTAGGGCGGCCGAATGAGCAGTTCTTC. This gives the protein CASSLALGRPNEQFF. Complete variable domain (other parts from reference TRBV5-1 and TRBJ2-1): KAGVTQTPRYLIKTRGQQVTLSCSPISGHRSVSWYQQTPGQGLQFLFEYFSETQRNKGNFPGRFSGRQFSNSRSEMNVSTLELGDSALYLCASSLALGRPNEQFFGPGTRLTVL.

CDR3: CASGDTGTPTYEQYF. The CDR3 coding sequence is TGTGCCAGCGGCGACACCGGGACACCAACCTACGAGCAGTACTTC. J is TRBJ2-7 and V is TRBV28; a weak D match, TRBD1 (6 bases). Deletions cut 8 bases from V and 2 bases from J, with 19 bases between. The CDR3 is 15 residues long. Germline V gives CDR1 MDHEN, CDR2 SYDVKM.

The chain combines TRBV6-1 with TRBJ1-6; no firm D call. The CDR3 runs to 14 residues. The ends were cut back, 4 bases at V and 0 bases at J, with 4 bases in the middle. Germline V lookup: CDR1 MNHNS, CDR2 SASEGT. This CDR3 reads CASSARSYNSPLHF. CDR3 sequence (DNA): TGTGCCAGCAGTGCCCGCTCCTATAATTCACCCCTCCACTTT.

This chain connects TRBV11-3 to TRBJ2-7; weak D call: TRBD2 (5 bases). CDR1 is SGHNT, CDR2 YENEEA, per germline. Trimming cost V 5 bases and J 2 bases, with 16 bases left between them. This CDR3 is 15 amino acids long. This CDR3 is CASSPEGRGPYEQYF. The CDR3 region has the DNA TGTGCCAGCAGCCCGGAAGGACGGGGTCCCTACGAGCAGTACTTC.

The V and J genes are TRBV15 and TRBJ1-1, with D possibly being TRBD1 (5 bases). Germline CDR1 is LNHNV and CDR2 is YYDKDF (reference sequence). Deletions cut 1 base from V and 0 bases from J, with 9 bases between. The CDR3 contains 15 residues. CDR3 nucleotide sequence: TGTGCCACCAGCAGAGGGGGGTTCCTGAACACTGAAGCTTTCTTT. Translation gives CATSRGGFLNTEAFF.

This clonotype was seen ten or more times. The V gene is TRBV12-3 or TRBV12-4, the J gene TRBJ2-1; D unresolved. Trimming stripped 4 bases from V and 7 bases from J, with 8 bases between. The CDR3 runs 12 residues. The CDR3 DNA reads TGTGCCAGCAGTTCGTCTAGTAATGAGCAGTTCTTC. Translated, it gives CASSSSSNEQFF.

CDR3 sequence (DNA): TGCGCCAGCAGCTCCAGGGACATCACAGGCTACTACAATGAGCAGTTCTTC. This codes for CASSSRDITGYYNEQFF. This chain connects TRBV5-1 to TRBJ2-1, with D tentatively TRBD1 (6 bases). The V gene lost 3 bases and the J gene lost 3 bases, with 19 bases spanning the gap. The CDR3 has 17 amino acids. CDR1 and CDR2 (germline): SGHRS, YFSETQ.

A few counts support this clonotype. The V and J genes are TRBV6-1 and TRBJ2-1; 7 nucleotides line up with TRBD1. With V trimmed by 8 bases and J by 8 bases, 15 bases remained unmatched. The CDR3 is 15 residues long. CDR1 MNHNS and CDR2 SASEGT come from the germline V gene. For the CDR3, the DNA is TGTGCCAGCTCCAGGGGGAGAGACATTAGGCATGAGCAGTTCTTC. Protein product: CASSRGRDIRHEQFF.